A single T cell receptor (beta chain) is shown here with its context. The antigen remains unidentified. The sample is drawn from a study of T-cell memory formation after mild COVID-19. Study summary: Largely donor-specific sequence clusters came from two donors.

Constant-segment primers were used for 5'RACE, and the resulting TCR alpha and TCR beta cDNA libraries carried sample barcodes and UMIs. From the 5' RACE reads, TCRdb called clonotypes with MiXCR, one entry per CDR3 protein. The sample includes some 190,000 distinct CDR3 sequences, approximately 16% seen only once; the top ten take roughly 2.3%. CDR3 size: 13 residues. Trimming cost V 4 bases and J 6 bases, with 16 bases left between them. Germline V gene lookup returns CDR1 SQVTM and CDR2 ANQGSEA. Broader study findings: Memory cells collected pre-infection included some clones that later responded, suggesting cross-reactive memory joined.

The sequenced sample was PBMCs or a T cell subset sorted from them (not recorded which). The rearrangement links TRBV29-1 to TRBJ2-7; maybe TRBD1 (7 bases). The TCR comes from an adult woman who had mild COVID-19 (a few samples of this study predate the infection). Cell type and time point are not known. The CDR3 loop reads CSVGRGRGAEQYF. CDR3 DNA: TGCAGCGTTGGTCGGGGCAGGGGGGCCGAGCAGTACTTC.